Below are 29 T cell receptor beta chains sequenced from a single sample in a study of Graves' ophthalmopathy and Graves' hyperthyroidism. Investigators amplified TCR beta CDR3 regions from RNA transcripts. First-round RT-PCR with HTBI primers preceded a second-round multiplex PCR. TCRdb redid the calling of the multiplex PCR reads with MiXCR, one entry per CDR3 protein. This table has 360,000 or so distinct CDR3 sequences, about a sixth appearing once. Sample: peripheral blood. These receptors were obtained from a woman aged 18 to 35 with Graves' ophthalmopathy.

This clonotype was found many times. This rearrangement joins TRBV12-3 or TRBV12-4 to TRBJ1-2, with 7 nucleotides matching TRBD1. The J segment lost 2 bases and the V segment lost 8 bases, leaving 8 bases of the junction unmatched. This CDR3 comprises 14 residues. The CDR3, as DNA: TGTGCCAGCGCGTGGGGGACAGCGAACTATGGCTACACCTTC. It yields the protein CASAWGTANYGYTF.

This clonotype showed up many times. This sequence joins TRBV12-3 or TRBV12-4 and TRBJ2-7; 7 nucleotides match TRBD1. The CDR3 runs to 15 residues. Trimming took 6 bases from V and 0 from J; bases not matched to a gene: 8. The chain's CDR3 is CASSHQTGSSYEQYF. The CDR3 DNA reads TGTGCCAGCAGCCACCAGACAGGGAGCTCCTACGAGCAGTACTTC.

The chain uses TRBV12-3 or TRBV12-4 and TRBJ2-2, with 10 bases lining up with TRBD2. J was trimmed by 6 bases and V by 2 bases; bases with no gene match: 6. The CDR3 has 16 amino acids. The CDR3 loop is CASSLYGTSVPGELFF. The CDR3 DNA follows: TGTGCCAGCAGTTTATATGGGACTAGCGTCCCCGGGGAGCTGTTTTTT.

CDR3 region: CASSVDGRPPGQQYF. Written as DNA, the CDR3 is TGTGCCAGCAGCGTAGACGGGAGACCGCCAGGGCAGCAGTACTTC. The V call is TRBV9, the J call TRBJ2-7, with D perhaps matching TRBD2 (6 bases). Trimming took 0 bases from V and 8 from J, leaving 18 bases between them. Germline V CDR1 and CDR2: SGDLS, YYNGEE. The CDR3 spans 15 residues.

Ten or more counts support this clonotype. The DNA of the CDR3 is TGTGCCAGCACCGTAGATCCGCCCGGGGAGCTGTTTTTT. Translation: CASTVDPPGELFF. This chain links TRBV12-3 or TRBV12-4 with TRBJ2-2; D gene unclear. This CDR3 has 13 amino acids. Trimming removed 7 bases from V and 6 bases from J, with 12 bases in between.

This clonotype has just a few counts. The gene calls are TRBV18 and TRBJ1-5, with D perhaps matching TRBD1 (5 bases). The CDR3 is 14 amino acids. Germline V gene lookup returns CDR1 KGHSH and CDR2 LQKENI. The ends were cut back, 5 bases at V and 1 base at J, with 9 bases in the middle. The DNA for the CDR3 is TGTGCCAGCTCAGACAGACAGAGCAATCAGCCCCAGCATTTT. Amino acids: CASSDRQSNQPQHF.

In its sample, this clonotype was seen many times. This chain links TRBV10-3 with TRBJ2-7; 7 nucleotides match TRBD1. The V segment lost 6 bases and the J segment 4 bases; nucleotides outside the gene matches: 12. In germline, CDR1 is ENHRY, CDR2 SYGVKD. This CDR3 region has 15 residues. The DNA for the CDR3 is TGTGCCATCAGGGCGGCCAGGGGGTACAATTACGAGCAGTACTTC. This gives the protein CAIRAARGYNYEQYF.

This clonotype has a count of ten or more. The J gene is TRBJ2-7, the V gene TRBV19; D gene unclear. The CDR3 totals 17 residues. V lost 5 bases to trimming and J lost 3 bases, with 23 bases between them. Germline loops: CDR1 LNHDA, CDR2 SQIVND (reference sequence). CDR3 coding DNA: TGTGCCAGTAGTCCCGTAGTGTCCAGCAGGAAAGACTACGAGCAGTACTTC. Translated: CASSPVVSSRKDYEQYF.

This clonotype has at least ten counts. The V gene is TRBV28, the J gene TRBJ1-5; TRBD1 matches 7 bases. J was trimmed by 5 bases and V by 4 bases; bases with no gene match: 14. There are 17 residues in the CDR3. In germline, CDR1 is MDHEN, CDR2 SYDVKM. The CDR3 reads CASSSPAVGTADQPQHF. The DNA of the CDR3 is TGTGCCAGCAGTTCCCCGGCCGTGGGGACAGCGGATCAGCCCCAGCATTTT.

This clonotype was counted at least ten times. In DNA, the CDR3 is TGTGCCAGCAGTTACACGGAGGGACTAGCGCATCCTGCGGGGGAGACCCAGTACTTC. This encodes CASSYTEGLAHPAGETQYF. This chain links TRBV6-2 or TRBV6-3 with TRBJ2-5; the match to TRBD2 covers 10 bases. Germline V lookup: CDR1 MNHEY, CDR2 SVGEGT. J gave up 5 bases and V 2 bases, and 17 bases lay outside the gene matches. The CDR3 is made up of 19 amino acids.

This clonotype was recorded at least ten times. This clone may be a read error of a much larger clone one base away. The chain recombines TRBV27 with TRBJ2-5; TRBD2 matches at 9 bases. Germline V lookup: CDR1 MNHEY, CDR2 SMNVEV (reference sequence). This CDR3 spans 15 amino acids. The CDR3 is CASNSGGTTKEAQYF. CDR3 DNA sequence: TGTGCCAGCAATAGCGGGGGTACAACCAAAGAGGCCCAGTACTTC.

The sample holds many counts of this clonotype. The chain carries TRBV12-3 or TRBV12-4 and TRBJ1-5; 10 bases agree with TRBD1. The CDR3 covers 15 residues. The trim removed 7 bases at V and 7 bases at J, leaving 10 bases unmatched. The CDR3 region is CASIPGTGVKQPQHF. The CDR3 DNA is TGTGCCAGCATCCCCGGGACAGGGGTAAAACAGCCCCAGCATTTT.

This clonotype has a count of ten or more. The genes are TRBV9 and TRBJ2-5; D uncertain. CDR3 length equals 14 residues. CDR1 and CDR2 (germline): SGDLS, YYNGEE. The ends were cut back, 0 bases at V and 4 bases at J, with 10 bases in the middle. Written as DNA, the CDR3 is TGTGCCAGCAGCGTAGGTGTTGAGAGAGAGACCCAGTACTTC. This gives the protein CASSVGVERETQYF.

In this sample, this clonotype turned up many times. The chain carries TRBV30 and TRBJ2-5; perhaps TRBD1 as D (5 bases). The germline V and J ends were trimmed by 0 bases and 3 bases, with 11 bases remaining between them. The CDR3 contains 14 residues. CDR1 is GTSNPN and CDR2 is SVGIG in the germline V gene (reference sequence). The CDR3 sequence: CAWSVGATEETQYF. DNA for the CDR3: TGTGCCTGGAGTGTAGGGGCTACGGAAGAGACCCAGTACTTC.

This clonotype has at least ten counts. V usage is TRBV4-1 and J usage is TRBJ2-7, with 7 positions matching TRBD1. The V gene end was trimmed by 1 base and the J gene end by 2 bases; junction bases not matched to a gene: 11. Germline loops: CDR1 MGHRA, CDR2 YSYEKL. The CDR3 covers 17 residues. In nucleotides, the CDR3 is TGCGCCAGCAGCCAAGTTTACACAGGGGAGAGGCCCTACGAGCAGTACTTC. It encodes CASSQVYTGERPYEQYF.

This clonotype has at least ten counts. The chain has TRBV9 and TRBJ1-1; D gene unclear. Germline CDR1 and CDR2: SGDLS and YYNGEE. The V gene lost 2 bases and the J gene lost 0 bases, with 5 bases spanning the gap. This CDR3 is built from 13 residues. The CDR3 loop is CASSVDVNTEAFF. The CDR3 DNA is TGTGCCAGCAGCGTTGACGTGAACACTGAAGCTTTCTTT.

This clonotype was detected ten times or more. The J gene is TRBJ2-2, the V gene TRBV12-3 or TRBV12-4; 8 nucleotides line up with TRBD1. Germline trimming cut 5 bases from V and 3 bases from J; bases unmatched to any gene: 11. CDR3 length: 17 amino acids. CDR3 sequence reads: CASSPSRGQEYTGELFF. The CDR3 region has the DNA TGTGCCAGCAGTCCATCTCGGGGACAGGAGTACACCGGGGAGCTGTTTTTT.

This clonotype was counted many times. The chain joins TRBV12-3 or TRBV12-4 to TRBJ1-1; D is possibly TRBD1 (5 bases). V was trimmed by 6 bases and J by 4 bases, leaving 15 bases between them. The CDR3 has 14 amino acids. DNA for the CDR3: TGTGCCAGCAGACGGGATTCCGGGGGCACTGAAGCTTTCTTT. Translated: CASRRDSGGTEAFF.

The chain employs TRBV6-1 and TRBJ2-7; D gene ambiguous. This CDR3 is built from 15 residues. V was pared by 5 bases and J by 0 bases, with 14 bases between. Germline CDR1 reads MNHNS; CDR2 reads SASEGT. CDR3 DNA sequence: TGTGCCAGCAGTATGTTCGGACCCGACTCCTACGAGCAGTACTTC. As protein: CASSMFGPDSYEQYF.

This clonotype occurred once. A much larger clone differs by one base, so this may be a read error. The chain couples TRBV7-9 to TRBJ1-6; TRBD1 is a possible D gene (5 bases). The germline CDR1 and CDR2 sequences are SEHNR and FQNEAQ (reference sequence). The CDR3 extends over 15 amino acids. The CDR3 region is CASSPGAGGNSPLYF. For the CDR3, the DNA is TGTGCCAGCAGCCCCGGGGCTGGGGGAAATTCACCCCTCTACTTT.

In its sample, this clonotype was seen many times. The chain carries TRBV6-2 or TRBV6-3 and TRBJ2-4, with D perhaps matching TRBD1 (6 bases). Germline-derived CDR1 and CDR2 are MNHEY and SVGEGT. Trimming removed 6 bases at V and 11 bases at J, with 20 bases between. The CDR3 sequence is 14 residues long. The CDR3 DNA reads as TGTGCCAGCAGGCGACTTCAGGGGACGTGGGTTCAGTACTTC. It translates to CASRRLQGTWVQYF.

The chain is built from TRBV27 and TRBJ2-7; TRBD2 is a possible D gene (6 bases). With 4 bases removed from V and 0 bases from J, the gap between germline ends came to 22 bases. The CDR3 totals 18 residues. Germline CDR1 MNHEY, CDR2 SMNVEV (reference sequence). CDR3 nucleotide sequence: TGTGCCAGCAGTTCCAATCCAGGCGGGACGGAAAGCTCCTACGAGCAGTACTTC. Translating it yields CASSSNPGGTESSYEQYF.

This clonotype appeared many times. V and J are TRBV2 and TRBJ2-5; the D is unclear. V lost 7 bases and J lost 5, with 11 bases in between. This CDR3 comprises 12 residues. Germline V gives CDR1 SNHLY, CDR2 FYNNEI. The CDR3 nucleotides are TGTGCCAGCATGGAAGGTGGGGAGACCCAGTACTTC. It encodes CASMEGGETQYF.

The chain has TRBV28 and TRBJ1-2; D call uncertain. This CDR3 has 13 amino acids. The germline gives CDR1 MDHEN, CDR2 SYDVKM. Trimming pared 5 bases from V and 5 bases from J, leaving 12 bases between. CDR3 sequence reads: CASSLTEGYGYTF. CDR3 nucleotides: TGTGCCAGCAGTCTGACGGAGGGTTATGGCTACACCTTC.

This clonotype was counted at least ten times. CDR3 DNA sequence: TGCAGTGCTAGTTGGTGGTCTAGCGGGGGTTCCTACGAGCAGTACTTC. Its translation: CSASWWSSGGSYEQYF. V gene TRBV20-1 combines with J gene TRBJ2-7; 10 bases match TRBD2. The CDR3 has 16 residues. With 3 bases clipped from V and 1 base from J, the junction kept 9 bases outside the gene matches. CDR1 and CDR2 (germline): DFQATT, SNEGSKA (reference sequence).

This clonotype has at least ten counts. This sequence joins TRBV9 and TRBJ2-7; the D gene is possibly TRBD2 (6 bases). Deletions cut 3 bases from V and 4 bases from J, with 14 bases between. This CDR3 region has 14 residues. In germline, CDR1 is SGDLS, CDR2 YYNGEE. For the CDR3, the DNA is TGTGCCAGCAGCGGGAAGGTCGGAGGGTACGAGCAGTACTTC. It is translated as CASSGKVGGYEQYF.

This clonotype was found many times. The chain joins TRBV12-3 or TRBV12-4 to TRBJ1-1; D is perhaps TRBD1 (5 bases). V lost 6 bases, J lost 10 bases, and 18 bases lay in between. CDR3 length equals 13 residues. DNA for the CDR3: TGTGCCAGCAGGATCCAGGGTGGTGGGGGAGCTTTCTTT. It encodes CASRIQGGGGAFF.

This clonotype was seen ten or more times. The chain links TRBV12-3 or TRBV12-4 to TRBJ2-5; D unclear. This CDR3 region has 15 residues. V dropped 2 bases and J dropped 7 bases, with 17 bases sitting between them. In nucleotides, the CDR3 is TGTGCCAGCAGTTTATTTGGTCAAGGGCCCGGGACCCAGTACTTC. Its translation: CASSLFGQGPGTQYF.

This clonotype was picked up many times. CDR3 coding DNA: TGTGCCAGCAGTGAAATTGCTGGGCACTATGGCTACACCTTC. As protein: CASSEIAGHYGYTF. This chain connects TRBV2 to TRBJ1-2; the D is unclear. Germline values: CDR1 SNHLY, CDR2 FYNNEI. This CDR3 is built from 14 residues. Deletions cut 2 bases from V and 3 bases from J, with 10 bases between. Full variable domain (rest looked up from reference TRBV2 and TRBJ1-2): EPEVTQTPSHQVTQMGQEVILRCVPISNHLYFYWYRQILGQKVEFLVSFYNNEISEKSEIFDDQFSVERPDGSNFTLKIRSTKLEDSAMYFCASSEIAGHYGYTFGSGTRLTVV.